This T cell receptor (beta chain) appears in the sequencing data of a study of blood T cell repertoires in COVID-19. CDR1 and CDR2 from the germline V gene are DFQATT and SNEGSKA (reference sequence). This CDR3 comprises 14 residues. J lost 0 bases, V lost 3 bases, and 4 bases had no gene match. In the original analysis: By means of reference gene primer amplification, nucleated cell counts were estimated. Assay used: immunoSEQ multiplex PCR; TCRdb lists only in-frame clones, some missing. That table gives V, J and clone size, and the DNA gave D and trimming. The sample records some 520,000 clones, 75% to 90% being singletons.

Sequenced material: peripheral blood. The sequence came from a man aged 18 to 30 with COVID-19, enrolled during active disease. The chain combines TRBV20-1 with TRBJ2-7, with 8 bases lining up with TRBD2. The CDR3 sequence is CSASSGTNSYEQYF. CDR3 DNA sequence: TGCAGTGCTAGTAGCGGGACGAACTCCTACGAGCAGTACTTC.